This T cell receptor beta chain was identified in a study of T cells in Graves' hyperthyroidism and ophthalmopathy. Study-wide background: Blood from the periphery was taken at initial diagnosis, before any treatment.

The CDR3 regions of TCR beta were amplified from RNA transcripts. First-round RT-PCR of the TCR CDR3 relied on the HTBI primer set. TCRdb called the multiplex PCR reads again in MiXCR, with one record for every CDR3 protein. The sample lists roughly 350,000 distinct CDR3 sequences, 13% to 15% occurring once. The table lists this clonotype with many counts. Antigen unknown. Broader study findings: Appearing also in blood were most of the thyroid clonotypes expanded above 0.001.

Patients with ophthalmopathy all had a Clinical Activity Score of at least 3, a NOSPECS grade of at least 4 and duration under 3 months. Pregnant or lactating patients were excluded, as were those with uncontrolled infection or other autoimmune disease. Trimming left V 1 base short and J 2 bases short, with 10 bases between. CDR1 is SGHRS, CDR2 YFSETQ, per germline. The CDR3 has 15 amino acids. The specimen sequenced was blood. The V call is TRBV5-1, the J call TRBJ1-3; the D is unclear. The source is a woman aged 30 to 39 with Graves' ophthalmopathy. The CDR3 is CASSLSLGAGNTIYF. The CDR3 DNA follows: TGCGCCAGCAGCTTGAGTCTCGGGGCTGGAAACACCATATATTTT.